This T cell receptor (beta chain) was found in a study of STAT5B mutations in CD4+ large granular lymphocyte leukemia. Study overall: The CDR3 'QG' motif was associated with a particular HLA allele among healthy donors.

Details on this clone: Its antigen is unknown.

Controls came from buffy coats of healthy blood donors. Here immunoSEQ multiplex PCR was the method, and the copy in TCRdb shows in-frame clones only, minus some. The sample lists 20,000 to 25,000 clones; roughly 78% were seen once. General study findings and limits: Patient CD4-sorted repertoires looked more clonal than healthy CD4+ repertoires, even without putative leukemic clones.

The germline V gene encodes CDR1 MDHEN and CDR2 SYDVKM. This CDR3 is 14 amino acids long. The V gene end was trimmed by 6 bases and the J gene end by 4 bases; junction bases not matched to a gene: 8. The chain joins TRBV28 to TRBJ2-7, with 8 positions matching TRBD1. Material: CD4+ T cells from blood buffy coats. The sequence was collected from a human donor in good health. The CDR3 reads CASSSGTGVYEQYF. The CDR3 coding sequence is TGTGCCAGCAGCTCCGGGACAGGAGTATACGAGCAGTACTTC.